This T cell receptor beta chain comes out of a study of PD-1 blockade in classical Hodgkin lymphoma (dated by TCRdb to the early 2020s). Study-level background: The study used TCR beta sequencing and CyTOF to define a peripheral blood immune signature of response to PD-1 blockade in classical Hodgkin lymphoma. The paper's findings and limits, for the study overall: Baseline TCR diversity was reported as lower in newly diagnosed patients than in healthy donors, and lower still in relapsed/refractory patients. The study was limited to a single clinical trial cohort, and causes of repertoire differences, possibly disease activity or prior therapy, remained undefined.

According to the study, the label for this sample's time point signals: newly diagnosed, previously untreated cHL patient sample. PBMCs from patients with newly diagnosed, previously untreated classical Hodgkin lymphoma were sequenced as a comparison group for the relapsed/refractory trial patients. After peripheral blood was drawn into 8 mL Vacutainer Cell Preparation Tubes, PBMCs were isolated by centrifugation and then cryopreserved. The Qiagen DNeasy kit was used to extract genomic DNA from unsorted PBMCs and from the negatively selected CD4+ and CD8+ fractions. Using primers that anneal to V and J segments, immunoSEQ multiplex PCR amplified the TCR beta CDR3 regions. A synthetic immune receptor repertoire was used to minimize amplification bias, and any remaining bias was removed computationally after sequencing. The authors' pipeline ran thus. Custom Python scripts were used to quantify repertoire diversity as the Shannon entropy index. Unsorted, CD4+ and CD8+ repertoires were examined separately, except in combined analyses, for which CD4+ and CD8+ sequences were merged in silico. What TCRdb holds here is the immuneACCESS table cut down to in-frame rearrangements. Part of the clones is not present; checked against another copy, under half of the missing clones reflect an unresolved V gene, and the others are unexplained. That table is the source of V, J and clone size, and D and trimming were worked out from the DNA. This sample gives tens of thousands of clones in total; roughly 88% of them show up just once. The biggest ten clones account for roughly 5.3% of the sample.

Looking up the germline V gene yields CDR1 KGHSH and CDR2 LQKENI. Inclusive of the bounding cysteine and phenylalanine, the CDR3 is 13 residues long. Only the CDR3 DNA stays, 39 bases, in frame from base 1. The V and J ends are trimmed by 3 bases and 8 bases, leaving 13 bases between them. This clone was detected once. The antigen it binds to is not known. One base away there is no much larger clone; base qualities are not given. This sequence originates from a human donor with classical Hodgkin lymphoma. Recombination connected TRBV18 to TRBJ1-2; the D gene cannot be resolved reliably. Sequences were obtained from peripheral blood mononuclear cells (PBMCs). In nucleotides, the sequence is TGTGCCAGCTCACCTTTGGCCGAGGAGGGCTACACCTTC. Translated, this gives CASSPLAEEGYTF.